A selection of T cell receptor beta chains follows, all from one sample in a study of blood T cell repertoires in COVID-19. This table comes from immunoSEQ multiplex PCR, and its TCRdb copy is limited to in-frame clones, with some not included. Altogether about 47,000 clones are present, about 80% being singletons, with the ten largest covering roughly 8.8%. The sequencing sample was made of peripheral blood. The receptors were gathered from a man in his fifties or sixties with acute or convalescent COVID-19. Each CDR3 is given without its conserved first and last residue. Each record gives: V gene, J gene, CDR3 protein.

v_call: TRBV4-1; j_call: TRBJ2-7; cdr3_aa: ASSQDREAQY
v_call: TRBV9; j_call: TRBJ2-5; cdr3_aa: ASSQMAGQETQY
v_call: TRBV7-2; j_call: TRBJ1-2; cdr3_aa: ASSSPQGHFYGYT
v_call: TRBV5-4; j_call: TRBJ2-7; cdr3_aa: ASSGGTGGYEQY
v_call: TRBV10-3; j_call: TRBJ2-6; cdr3_aa: AISPRTGASPGANVLT
v_call: TRBV6-6; j_call: TRBJ2-5; cdr3_aa: ASRGMTGGETQY
v_call: TRBV7-9; j_call: TRBJ1-1; cdr3_aa: ASSFTAGNTEAF
v_call: TRBV19; j_call: TRBJ1-4; cdr3_aa: ASTSGGRGNEKLF
v_call: TRBV11-2; j_call: TRBJ1-2; cdr3_aa: ASSRSQDKIYGYT
v_call: TRBV27; j_call: TRBJ2-2; cdr3_aa: ASSFRRGGLTGELF
v_call: TRBV4-1; j_call: TRBJ1-2; cdr3_aa: ASSRVLQGFYGYT
v_call: TRBV4-1; j_call: TRBJ1-5; cdr3_aa: ASSQEGQGFMKPQH
v_call: TRBV13; j_call: TRBJ2-7; cdr3_aa: ASSLAVSYEQY
v_call: TRBV5-1; j_call: TRBJ1-1; cdr3_aa: ASSLGGGRGNSEAF
v_call: TRBV12-3/TRBV12-4; j_call: TRBJ2-1; cdr3_aa: ASSRGEQF
v_call: TRBV7-2; j_call: TRBJ2-3; cdr3_aa: ASSFAGGPGTDTQY
v_call: TRBV11-3; j_call: TRBJ2-3; cdr3_aa: ASSLDGGKADTQY
v_call: TRBV19; j_call: TRBJ2-6; cdr3_aa: ASSDRVRKGANVLT
v_call: TRBV9; j_call: TRBJ2-2; cdr3_aa: ASSALNGGTGELF
v_call: TRBV27; j_call: TRBJ2-7; cdr3_aa: ASSPPYRGPSTYEQY
v_call: TRBV6-1; j_call: TRBJ1-2; cdr3_aa: ASSEGAGANYGYT
v_call: TRBV4-2; j_call: TRBJ2-7; cdr3_aa: ASSHLGPGNEQY
v_call: TRBV18; j_call: TRBJ2-7; cdr3_aa: ASSPPGQVYEQY
v_call: TRBV7-3; j_call: TRBJ2-7; cdr3_aa: ASSAGQGGGYEQY
v_call: TRBV19; j_call: TRBJ2-7; cdr3_aa: ASSRTGSSYEQY
v_call: TRBV9; j_call: TRBJ1-5; cdr3_aa: ASSATRDRVSNQPQH
v_call: TRBV7-2; j_call: TRBJ2-1; cdr3_aa: ASSHGGESYNEQF
v_call: TRBV18; j_call: TRBJ1-2; cdr3_aa: ASSSSRGSNSGYT
v_call: TRBV7-9; j_call: TRBJ1-6; cdr3_aa: ARPSGQDNSPLH
v_call: TRBV6-2/TRBV6-3; j_call: TRBJ1-2; cdr3_aa: ASSYKGAGTYT
v_call: TRBV10-3; j_call: TRBJ2-7; cdr3_aa: AISDRTGVYQY
v_call: TRBV2; j_call: TRBJ1-6; cdr3_aa: ASSSRDREYSPLH
v_call: TRBV18; j_call: TRBJ1-4; cdr3_aa: ASSQDRGSNEKLF
v_call: TRBV19; j_call: TRBJ2-3; cdr3_aa: ASSLKGGLGFTDTQY
v_call: TRBV4-1; j_call: TRBJ1-1; cdr3_aa: ASSDRGVTNTEAF
v_call: TRBV7-2; j_call: TRBJ1-3; cdr3_aa: ASRHPSGGAGNTIY
v_call: TRBV19; j_call: TRBJ1-2; cdr3_aa: ASTPGEGMGYGYT
v_call: TRBV25-1; j_call: TRBJ1-2; cdr3_aa: ASSENGHLYGYT
v_call: TRBV19; j_call: TRBJ1-5; cdr3_aa: ASSPGWGNQPQH
v_call: TRBV5-1; j_call: TRBJ1-6; cdr3_aa: ASSLRGDNSPLH
v_call: TRBV3-1/TRBV3-2; j_call: TRBJ2-1; cdr3_aa: ASSREGAFTYNEQF
v_call: TRBV3-1/TRBV3-2; j_call: TRBJ1-2; cdr3_aa: ASSQDPGTGSGYT
v_call: TRBV5-8; j_call: TRBJ1-6; cdr3_aa: ASSLEWGSRSPLH
v_call: TRBV30; j_call: TRBJ2-1; cdr3_aa: AWRESGARDEQF
v_call: TRBV5-1; j_call: TRBJ2-7; cdr3_aa: ASSFTGGYYEQY
v_call: TRBV7-2; j_call: TRBJ1-5; cdr3_aa: ASSSRGGYSNQPQH